This T cell receptor beta chain comes out of a study of tumor-infiltrating lymphocytes in primary liver carcinoma (dated by TCRdb to about 2017). Regarding the study in general: Between November 2015 and March 2016, a few patients in China with histopathologically diagnosed primary liver carcinoma had their tumors surgically resected. A total of some 35 specimens from 5 patients went through TCRbeta repertoire sequencing, namely 25 tumor regions, 5 adjacent noncancerous liver tissues and 5 peripheral blood samples. TCRbeta repertoire sequencing, expression microarrays and whole-exome sequencing were combined in the study across five regions of each liver tumor, with adjacent normal tissue and blood also included. High reproducibility was observed for the technical replicate repertoires, with mean shared-clone rates approximately 0.92 and correlation coefficients above 0.95. Samples yielded roughly 3.5 to 8 million productive TCRbeta reads; read depth did not differ significantly between tissue types. Of the five patients (three men and two women, aged 30 to 69 years), four had hepatocellular carcinoma and one had combined HCC and intrahepatic cholangiocarcinoma. The five patients had tumors staged T1-T3 N0M0, with maximum diameters ranging from roughly 4 to 10 cm.

The research as a whole found: Because the samples were bulk and unsorted, CD4+ and CD8+ T cell repertoires could not be compared. Because only the TCR beta chain was sequenced and unpaired alpha chains were not captured, true repertoire diversity is likely underestimated. The top 250 clones made up a significantly larger repertoire fraction in tumors than in blood (p = 0.039). With just a handful of patients in the study, the authors point out that the findings should be validated in a larger study. Pairs of tumor regions showed greater repertoire overlap (mean roughly 35%) than tumor-adjacent pairs (17%) or tumor-blood pairs (approximately 15%), which is consistent with antigen-driven expansion.

TCRbeta-specific cDNA was reverse-transcribed from 500 ng total RNA using a constant-region primer and ProtoScript II reverse transcriptase. The TCRbeta libraries were prepared through three rounds of nested multiplex PCR following a slightly modified ARM-PCR procedure. The first two PCR rounds used multiplex TRBV1-TRBV30 forward primers with a Cbeta reverse primer, each for approximately 11 cycles. Sample barcodes and Illumina adapters were added in a final 25-cycle PCR using Deep VentR polymerase. Before sequencing, amplicons of 200-500 bp were gel-purified using a QIAquick gel extraction kit. An Illumina HiSeq 2500 was used to sequence the TCRbeta amplicons with 250-bp paired-end reads. In the source study's methods: Reads were quality-trimmed with Trimmomatic v0.33, and paired reads were merged with FLASH v1.2.11 to recover full CDR3 sequences. MiGEC v1.2.1b assigned V, D and J germline segments to the rearranged TCRbeta sequences. Clonotype statistics and Shannon-Wiener diversity indices were calculated with VDJtools v1.0.0. Except for diversity analysis, only the 250 most abundant clonotypes of each sample were used in subsequent analyses to reduce sampling bias. TCRdb ran its own pipeline on the public reads, namely fastp trimming at Q25 and MiXCR clone calling, and kept in-frame beta chains. Each entry is one CDR3 protein sequence, shown with its most common DNA and genes. The V and J calls, along with clone size, are taken from TCRdb and not from the paper's own processing. This sample holds some 320,000 distinct CDR3 sequences; 55% to 65% were observed only once. Together, the top ten hold 9% to 10% of the sample.

Blood RNA was extracted from unsorted whole blood with TRIzol reagent; germline DNA came from the DNeasy Blood & Tissue kit. At the time of sampling, the patients were treatment-naive and had chronic HBV infection. Before surgery, four milliliters of peripheral blood were collected into K2EDTA tubes. Including the terminal cysteine and phenylalanine, the CDR3 comprises 17 residues. Just the 51-base CDR3 DNA is kept, in frame starting at base 1. The germline V gene (reference sequence) provides CDR1 SGHAT and CDR2 FQDESV. On this clonotype: Its binding antigen is unknown. The junction departs from germline at one end; a sequencing error may be responsible.

Material for sequencing was peripheral blood. The sequence was obtained from a man aged 40-50 years with primary liver carcinoma and hepatitis B virus infection. The chain is encoded by TRBV11-1 joined to TRBJ2-4; 7 central bases correspond to TRBD2. The sequenced DNA is TGTGCCAGCAGCTTTCCCGGGACCAGCGGGGCCAAAAGCATTCAGTACTTC. Translation gives CASSFPGTSGAKSIQYF. The CDR3 plus the reference TRBV11-1 and TRBJ2-4 genes for the other parts give the full variable domain: EAEVAQSPRYKITEKSQAVAFWCDPISGHATLYWYRQILGQGPELLVQFQDESVVDDSQLPKDRFSAERLKGVDSTLKIQPAELGDSAMYLCASSFPGTSGAKSIQYFGAGTRLSVL.